These 26 T cell receptor beta chains came from one sample sequenced in a study of T cells in Graves' hyperthyroidism and ophthalmopathy. Amplification of TCR beta CDR3 regions used RNA as the template. Initially, a first-round RT-PCR of the TCR CDR3 employed the HTBI primer set. In TCRdb, the multiplex PCR reads were re-called with MiXCR into one record per CDR3 protein. The sample has fewer than 300,000 distinct CDR3 sequences; nearly 15% are singletons. The sequenced material came from blood. Every receptor here comes from a woman aged 50 to 60 with Graves' hyperthyroidism that later progressed to Graves' ophthalmopathy.

This clonotype appeared many times. This sequence joins TRBV18 and TRBJ2-5; TRBD2 is a possible D gene (6 bases). Per the germline V gene, CDR1 is KGHSH and CDR2 is LQKENI. V lost 3 bases and J 1 base, leaving 9 bases between the germline ends. This CDR3 has 14 residues. The DNA for the CDR3 is TGTGCCAGCTCACCGGTCGGGAGCCAAGAGACCCAGTACTTC. Translated: CASSPVGSQETQYF. The full variable domain, completed using reference TRBV18 and TRBJ2-5, is NAGVMQNPRHLVRRRGQEARLRCSPMKGHSHVYWYRQLPEEGLKFMVYLQKENIIDESGMPKERFSAEFPKEGPSILRIQQVVRGDSAAYFCASSPVGSQETQYFGPGTRLLVL.

This clonotype occurred many times. V usage is TRBV5-1 and J usage is TRBJ2-3, with 8 bases identical to TRBD2. V gave up 4 bases and J gave up 5 bases; unmatched junction bases: 12. This CDR3 is 16 amino acids long. The germline gives CDR1 SGHRS, CDR2 YFSETQ. In nucleotides, the CDR3 is TGCGCCAGCAGCCCCCAGACTAGCGCGGGAGGAGATACGCAGTATTTT. Residues: CASSPQTSAGGDTQYF.

This clonotype appeared a few times. The V and J genes are TRBV29-1 and TRBJ1-2; weak D call: TRBD1 (5 bases). The V gene's germline CDR1 is SQVTM and CDR2 ANQGSEA. CDR3 length: 12 residues. Trimming pared 3 bases from V and 4 bases from J, leaving 9 bases between. CDR3 sequence (DNA): TGCAGCGTTGACCAGGGCGTCTATGGCTACACCTTC. This translates into CSVDQGVYGYTF.

Only a few counts were recorded for this clonotype. The rearrangement uses TRBV6-1 and TRBJ1-4; 8 positions match TRBD1. The CDR3 loop spans 13 amino acids. Germline V lookup: CDR1 MNHNS, CDR2 SASEGT. Trimming removed 3 bases from V and 13 bases from J; junction bases left unmatched: 7. The CDR3 spells CASSDRTGFRLFF. CDR3 in DNA: TGTGCCAGCAGTGACCGGACAGGGTTCAGACTGTTTTTT.

V gene TRBV4-1 combines with J gene TRBJ1-6; D is uncertain. CDR1 and CDR2 (germline): MGHRA, YSYEKL. The CDR3 totals 12 residues. The V end lost 3 bases, the J end lost 14 bases, and 11 bases lay between the germline ends. The CDR3 here is CASSQDSKALHF. In DNA, the CDR3 is TGCGCCAGCAGCCAGGATTCGAAGGCCCTCCACTTT.

This clonotype was seen more than once but under ten times. The chain joins TRBV7-9 to TRBJ1-2; D is possibly TRBD1 (5 bases). There are 14 residues in the CDR3. Germline V gene sequence: CDR1 SEHNR, CDR2 FQNEAQ (reference sequence). The V end was cut by 1 base, the J end by 4 bases, with 10 bases between. The CDR3 reads CASSLGGGGYGYTF. CDR3 in DNA: TGTGCCAGCAGCTTAGGCGGGGGGGGCTATGGCTACACCTTC.

Ten or more counts support this clonotype. The chain links TRBV2 to TRBJ1-2, with a weak D call TRBD1 (6 bases). Germline V gene sequence: CDR1 SNHLY, CDR2 FYNNEI. The CDR3 is 13 residues long. The V end was cut by 7 bases, the J end by 10 bases, with 19 bases between. CDR3 in amino acids: CASNRDIALSYTF. CDR3 coding DNA: TGTGCCAGCAACCGGGACATCGCCCTATCCTACACCTTC.

This chain joins TRBV11-1 and TRBJ2-3; D tentatively fits TRBD1 or TRBD2 (5 bases each). Germline V CDR1 and CDR2: SGHAT, FQDESV (reference sequence). The V and J ends lost 4 bases and 3 bases respectively, with 8 bases between them. The CDR3 consists of 13 residues. This CDR3 reads CASSWDGTDTQYF. The CDR3 DNA is TGTGCCAGCAGCTGGGACGGGACAGATACGCAGTATTTT.

There are many counts of this clonotype. The V gene is TRBV10-3, the J gene TRBJ2-2; unclear D gene. The germline V gene has CDR1 ENHRY and CDR2 SYGVKD. Trimming took 10 bases from V and 1 from J, leaving 7 bases between them. The CDR3 is 12 residues long. The CDR3 DNA follows: TGTGCCACTCCAGGGAACACCGGGGAGCTGTTTTTT. It codes for CATPGNTGELFF.

As concerns this clonotype: A much bigger clone sits one base away, suggesting this may be a read error. A read error is likely, as this CDR3 ends without the conserved phenylalanine or tryptophan. J is TRBJ2-7 and V is TRBV7-2, with D uncertain. V dropped 5 bases and J dropped 5 bases, with 13 bases sitting between them. The CDR3 consists of 13 residues. Germline CDR1 is SGHTA and CDR2 is FQGNSA. The CDR3 region has the DNA TGTGCCAGCAGCCGTTACGAGGTGAACGAGCAGTACTCC. It encodes CASSRYEVNEQYS.

This clonotype came up many times. This chain connects TRBV27 to TRBJ2-7, with 7 bases lining up with TRBD2. Germline V gives CDR1 MNHEY, CDR2 SMNVEV (reference sequence). Trimming cost V 6 bases and J 5 bases; bases outside gene matches: 25. The CDR3 consists of 19 residues. CDR3 in amino acids: CASSRSVGGPLGLRNEQYF. CDR3 nucleotides: TGTGCCAGCAGCCGGTCTGTGGGAGGGCCTCTAGGACTAAGGAACGAGCAGTACTTC.

This clonotype was observed a handful of times. The chain couples TRBV12-3 or TRBV12-4 to TRBJ2-1, with D perhaps matching TRBD2 (5 bases). Between the trimmed V and J ends, which lost 4 bases and 15 bases, there was a span of 16 bases. CDR3 length: 12 residues. CDR3 coding DNA: TGTGCCAGCAGTTCCCCTGGCGGGTATGGGTTCTTC. Translated, it gives CASSSPGGYGFF.

This clonotype was counted ten times or more. The chain links TRBV6-1 to TRBJ2-1; D remains ambiguous. Trimming removed 6 bases from V and 8 bases from J, with 20 bases in between. Germline V lookup: CDR1 MNHNS, CDR2 SASEGT. The CDR3 contains 15 residues. CDR3 in amino acids: CASSHLLSMVYEQFF. Here the CDR3 DNA reads TGTGCCAGCAGCCACCTCCTTTCGATGGTGTATGAGCAGTTCTTC.

This clonotype was seen ten or more times. The J gene is TRBJ1-1, the V gene TRBV29-1; D is perhaps TRBD1 (6 bases). With 4 bases removed from V and 0 bases from J, the gap between germline ends came to 21 bases. Germline CDR1 SQVTM, CDR2 ANQGSEA. The CDR3 sequence is 17 residues long. CDR3 nucleotide sequence: TGCAGCGTTGTTGGGGGGACATCCCCAGATATGAACACTGAAGCTTTCTTT. Translating it yields CSVVGGTSPDMNTEAFF.

Many counts were recorded for this clonotype. The CDR3 sequence is CATTFSYEQYF. CDR3 DNA: TGTGCCACCACCTTCTCTTACGAGCAGTACTTC. The gene calls are TRBV6-2 or TRBV6-3 and TRBJ2-7, with D unclear. Trimming left V 10 bases short and J 4 bases short, with 11 bases between. From germline, CDR1 is MNHEY and CDR2 SVGEGT. This CDR3 is built from 11 residues.

This clonotype was observed many times. The rearrangement links TRBV7-2 to TRBJ2-7, with D hard to call. In germline, CDR1 is SGHTA, CDR2 FQGNSA. This CDR3 region has 14 residues. V gave up 2 bases and J gave up 3 bases, with 11 bases separating them. This CDR3 reads CASSLSAVNYEQYF. The CDR3 DNA sequence: TGTGCCAGCAGCTTATCCGCGGTTAACTACGAGCAGTACTTC.

This clonotype has ten or more counts. The CDR3 region has the DNA TGTGCCAGCAGTCCCACCGCTGGCTATGGCTACACCTTC. Translating gives CASSPTAGYGYTF. The V call is TRBV2, the J call TRBJ1-2; D gene ambiguous. The CDR3 covers 13 residues. The germline V and J ends were trimmed by 5 bases and 4 bases, with 11 bases remaining between them. CDR1 is SNHLY and CDR2 is FYNNEI in the germline V gene.

This clonotype has ten or more counts. CDR3 amino acids: CASGRRETQYF. CDR3 DNA sequence: TGTGCCAGCGGAAGACGAGAGACCCAGTACTTC. The V gene is TRBV3-1, the J gene TRBJ2-5; D gene ambiguous. Germline V gene sequence: CDR1 LGHDT, CDR2 YNNKEL (reference sequence). Trimming removed 8 bases from V and 4 bases from J, with 8 bases in between. The CDR3 is 11 amino acids.

V is TRBV10-2 and J is TRBJ1-2, with no clear D. This CDR3 has 13 amino acids. Germline CDR1 WSHSY, CDR2 SAAADI. V lost 4 bases and J 4 bases, leaving 10 bases between the germline ends. Here the CDR3 DNA reads TGCGCCAGCAGTGTTCAGGCACCCTATGGCTACACCTTC. This gives the protein CASSVQAPYGYTF.

This clonotype was counted ten times or more. The chain is built from TRBV28 and TRBJ2-7; a possible D gene is TRBD2 (6 bases). V was shortened by 5 bases and J by 3 bases, with 17 bases between the two germline ends. The CDR3 runs 15 residues. CDR1 and CDR2 from the germline V gene are MDHEN and SYDVKM. CDR3 sequence: CASSTRDSPSYEQYF. DNA for the CDR3: TGTGCCAGCAGTACACGGGACTCTCCTAGCTACGAGCAGTACTTC.

This clonotype was seen ten or more times. The chain couples TRBV28 to TRBJ1-1, with D maybe TRBD1 (6 bases). Germline V gives CDR1 MDHEN, CDR2 SYDVKM. This CDR3 spans 15 amino acids. With 3 bases removed from V and 5 bases from J, the gap between germline ends came to 16 bases. The CDR3 sequence is CASSFAPGGQTEAFF. The CDR3, as DNA: TGTGCCAGCAGTTTCGCACCGGGGGGACAAACTGAAGCTTTCTTT.

The rearrangement links TRBV7-8 to TRBJ2-4; D is perhaps TRBD1 (6 bases). Per the germline V gene, CDR1 is SGHVS and CDR2 is FQNEAQ. Trimming pared 1 base from V and 0 bases from J, leaving 16 bases between. There are 18 residues in the CDR3. Written as DNA, the CDR3 is TGTGCCAGCAGCTTAGTGGGACAAGGGATGATAGCCAAAAACATTCAGTACTTC. It specifies CASSLVGQGMIAKNIQYF.

With regard to this clonotype: This sequence may be a read error, since a much larger clone differs from it by one base. This chain joins TRBV2 and TRBJ2-3, with 7 nucleotides matching TRBD1. CDR1 and CDR2 (germline): SNHLY, FYNNEI. The CDR3 totals 14 residues. The ends lost 6 bases at V and 2 bases at J; junction bases unmatched: 5. Here the CDR3 reads CASSGQVHTDTQYF. CDR3 in DNA: TGTGCCAGCAGCGGACAGGTACACACAGATACGCAGTATTTT. Full variable domain (missing parts from reference TRBV2 and TRBJ2-3): EPEVTQTPSHQVTQMGQEVILRCVPISNHLYFYWYRQILGQKVEFLVSFYNNEISEKSEIFDDQFSVERPDGSNFTLKIRSTKLEDSAMYFCASSGQVHTDTQYFGPGTRLTVL.

This clonotype has ten or more counts. The chain links TRBV2 to TRBJ2-5; TRBD2 aligns across 7 bases. Germline CDR1 is SNHLY and CDR2 is FYNNEI. The CDR3 extends over 14 amino acids. The junction had 4 bases not matched to a gene; V was cut back by 0 bases and J by 6 bases. CDR3 coding DNA: TGTGCCAGCAGTGAAGCGGGGGGGATAAAGACCCAGTACTTC. It codes for CASSEAGGIKTQYF.

This clonotype was seen more than once but under ten times. This rearrangement joins TRBV7-3 to TRBJ2-6; TRBD2 might be the D (5 bases). Trimming pared 4 bases from V and 2 bases from J, leaving 9 bases between. The germline CDR1 and CDR2 sequences are SGHTA and FQGTGA. The CDR3 is 15 residues long. The CDR3 protein is CASSSVEAGANVLTF. CDR3 bases: TGTGCCAGCAGCTCAGTGGAGGCTGGGGCCAACGTCCTGACTTTC.

This clonotype appeared a few times. This chain connects TRBV11-2 to TRBJ1-4; D is ambiguous. CDR1 and CDR2 (germline): SGHAT, FQNNGV. V lost 2 bases to trimming and J lost 12 bases, with 10 bases between them. The CDR3 runs to 12 residues. The chain's CDR3 is CASSLYPPQLFF. CDR3 DNA: TGTGCCAGCAGCTTATACCCGCCTCAACTGTTTTTT.